Presented here are 14 T cell receptor beta chains from one specimen sequenced in a study of T-cell memory formation after mild COVID-19. Via MiXCR, TCRdb re-called the 5' RACE reads, giving one row per CDR3 protein. The sample has 470,000 or so distinct CDR3 sequences, roughly 18% seen once. The source material was PBMCs or a T cell subset sorted from them (not recorded which). The source of these receptors is a man between 18 and 29 years old who had mild COVID-19 (a few samples of this study predate the infection). Cell type and time point are not known.

This clonotype was seen a handful of times. The chain joins TRBV7-9 to TRBJ2-3; possibly TRBD2 for D (6 bases). There are 13 residues in the CDR3. V lost 6 bases and J lost 9, with 16 bases in between. Germline-derived CDR1 and CDR2 are SEHNR and FQNEAQ (reference sequence). The CDR3 region is CASSSSRRETQYF. Written as DNA, the CDR3 is TGTGCCAGCAGTTCCAGCAGGAGGGAAACGCAGTATTTT.

This clonotype appeared a few times. V is TRBV20-1 and J is TRBJ2-7; the D gene could be TRBD1 or TRBD2 (5 bases each). V lost 6 bases, J lost 4 bases, and 13 bases lay in between. CDR1 and CDR2 (germline): DFQATT, SNEGSKA (reference sequence). CDR3 size: 12 residues. The CDR3: CSASGTMYEQYV. The CDR3 nucleotides are TGCAGTGCCTCGGGGACGATGTACGAGCAGTACGTC.

This chain uses TRBV12-3 or TRBV12-4 with TRBJ1-1; D not certain. The CDR3 extends over 14 amino acids. The V gene lost 9 bases and the J gene lost 1 base, with 15 bases spanning the gap. Here the CDR3 reads CASKPPPGNTEAFF. CDR3 nucleotides: TGTGCCAGTAAACCTCCACCGGGGAACACTGAAGCTTTCTTT.

This clonotype was seen only a few times. The chain combines TRBV4-2 with TRBJ1-1; 9 bases align to TRBD1. V dropped 5 bases and J dropped 5; count of bases not matched to a gene: 9. The CDR3 runs 15 residues. The germline V gene encodes CDR1 LGHNA and CDR2 YNFKEQ. The CDR3 loop reads CASSTRDREGTEAFF. The DNA of the CDR3 is TGTGCCAGCAGCACTCGGGACAGGGAGGGAACTGAAGCTTTCTTT.

This chain connects TRBV6-6 to TRBJ2-2; 8 positions match TRBD1. CDR1 MNHNY and CDR2 SVGAGI come from the germline V gene (reference sequence). The CDR3 is 15 amino acids. J lost 7 bases, V lost 5 bases, and 9 bases had no gene match. The CDR3 here is CASSRGQEAIGELFF. The CDR3 region has the DNA TGTGCCAGCAGTAGGGGACAGGAAGCGATCGGGGAGCTGTTTTTT.

The chain combines TRBV5-1 with TRBJ2-3; TRBD1 aligns across 8 bases. The trim removed 3 bases at V and 6 bases at J, leaving 12 bases unmatched. The CDR3 consists of 16 residues. The germline V gene has CDR1 SGHRS and CDR2 YFSETQ. The CDR3 here is CASSWNGQGQADTQYF. The CDR3 bases are TGCGCCAGCAGCTGGAACGGACAGGGACAAGCGGATACGCAGTATTTT.

This chain joins TRBV11-2 and TRBJ1-1, with 9 bases lining up with TRBD1. CDR1 is SGHAT and CDR2 is FQNNGV in the germline V gene. V dropped 5 bases and J dropped 0; count of bases not matched to a gene: 7. This CDR3 is built from 16 residues. The CDR3 coding sequence is TGTGCCAGCAGCCTCGGGGGGACAGGGCTGAACACTGAAGCTTTCTTT. The encoded protein is CASSLGGTGLNTEAFF.

The rearrangement links TRBV12-3 or TRBV12-4 to TRBJ2-3; D is ambiguous. The CDR3 is 11 amino acids. Trimming shortened V by 1 base and J by 10 bases, and 6 bases separated the two germline ends. The DNA of the CDR3 is TGTGCCAGCAGTTTAGTCGGATCGCAGTATTTT. Its protein is CASSLVGSQYF.

The V and J genes are TRBV2 and TRBJ2-1, with 10 bases identical to TRBD2. The CDR3 runs to 16 residues. Germline loops: CDR1 SNHLY, CDR2 FYNNEI. V was pared by 6 bases and J by 2 bases, with 7 bases of the junction left unmatched. The DNA of the CDR3 is TGTGCCAGCAGGGCTTTCCTAGCGGGGGCCTACAATGAGCAGTTCTTC. Its protein is CASRAFLAGAYNEQFF.

V gene TRBV7-6 combines with J gene TRBJ2-7; D not certain. Trimming took off 5 bases at V and 3 bases at J, with 14 bases between the two ends. CDR3 length: 14 amino acids. Germline V gene lookup returns CDR1 SGHVS and CDR2 FNYEAQ. The CDR3 here is CASSRTQADYEQYF. The CDR3 nucleotides are TGTGCCAGCAGCCGCACCCAGGCGGACTACGAGCAGTACTTC. The full variable domain, its missing parts supplied by reference TRBV7-6 and TRBJ2-7, is GAGVSQSPRYKVTKRGQDVALRCDPISGHVSLYWYRQALGQGPEFLTYFNYEAQQDKSGLPNDRFSAERPEGSISTLTIQRTEQRDSAMYRCASSRTQADYEQYFGPGTRLTVT.

The sample holds a few counts of this clonotype. The chain employs TRBV7-9 and TRBJ2-7; D may be TRBD2 (5 bases). The CDR3 has 12 amino acids. CDR1 and CDR2 (germline): SEHNR, FQNEAQ (reference sequence). The germline V and J ends were trimmed by 5 bases and 6 bases, with 11 bases remaining between them. In DNA form, the CDR3 reads TGTGCCAGCAGCCCTCCAGGAGGCGAGCAGTACTTC. It codes for CASSPPGGEQYF. Combining the CDR3 with reference TRBV7-9 and TRBJ2-7 gives the whole variable domain DTGVSQNPRHKITKRGQNVTFRCDPISEHNRLYWYRQTLGQGPEFLTYFQNEAQLEKSRLLSDRFSAERPKGSFSTLEIQRTEQGDSAMYLCASSPPGGEQYFGPGTRLTVT.

This clonotype was seen at least ten times. This chain joins TRBV6-4 and TRBJ2-3, with 11 nucleotides matching TRBD2. CDR1 MRHNA and CDR2 SNTAGT come from the germline V gene. The CDR3 has 15 amino acids. V lost 4 bases to trimming and J lost 3 bases; unmatched junction nucleotides: 3. The DNA of the CDR3 is TGTGCCAGCAGTGCCTCTAGCGGGGGGACAGATACGCAGTATTTT. Its translation: CASSASSGGTDTQYF.

Remarks on this clonotype: Germline is not matched at one junction end, which may reflect a read error. The CDR3 here is CASSASSTDTQYF. The CDR3 region has the DNA TGTGCCAGCAGTGCGTCCAGCACGGATACGCAGTATTTT. The chain combines TRBV28 with TRBJ2-3; D is unclear. The germline gives CDR1 MDHEN, CDR2 SYDVKM. There are 13 residues in the CDR3. The entire variable domain, with the rest obtained from reference TRBV28 and TRBJ2-3, is as follows: DVKVTQSSRYLVKRTGEKVFLECVQDMDHENMFWYRQDPGLGLRLIYFSYDVKMKEKGDIPEGYSVSREKKERFSLILESASTNQTSMYLCASSASSTDTQYFGPGTRLTVL.

This clonotype was observed many times. This rearrangement joins TRBV7-2 to TRBJ2-3; D is possibly TRBD1 (5 bases). V was clipped by 5 bases and J by 2 bases, with 11 bases between them. The CDR3 covers 14 residues. The germline V gene has CDR1 SGHTA and CDR2 FQGNSA. The CDR3 loop is CASSIATDTDTQYF. CDR3 bases: TGTGCCAGCAGCATCGCGACAGACACAGATACGCAGTATTTT.